This T cell receptor beta chain comes out of a study of blood T cell repertoires in COVID-19. V lost 5 bases and J lost 1, with 14 bases in between. This CDR3 is 15 amino acids long. Germline V CDR1 and CDR2: SEHNR, FQNEAQ (reference sequence). TCRdb's copy holds only in-frame clones and misses some; the assay was immunoSEQ multiplex PCR. The table records roughly 150,000 clones, around 80% of them present only once. The sequenced sample consisted of PBMCs or T cells enriched from blood (not recorded which). The rearrangement joins TRBV7-9 to TRBJ1-1; D might be TRBD1 (6 bases). The receptor was derived from a man aged 45 to 65 who had recovered from COVID-19. The CDR3 DNA is TGTGCCAGCAGCCCTTCCGGGACACCGAACACTGAAGCTTTCTTT. Its protein product is CASSPSGTPNTEAFF.